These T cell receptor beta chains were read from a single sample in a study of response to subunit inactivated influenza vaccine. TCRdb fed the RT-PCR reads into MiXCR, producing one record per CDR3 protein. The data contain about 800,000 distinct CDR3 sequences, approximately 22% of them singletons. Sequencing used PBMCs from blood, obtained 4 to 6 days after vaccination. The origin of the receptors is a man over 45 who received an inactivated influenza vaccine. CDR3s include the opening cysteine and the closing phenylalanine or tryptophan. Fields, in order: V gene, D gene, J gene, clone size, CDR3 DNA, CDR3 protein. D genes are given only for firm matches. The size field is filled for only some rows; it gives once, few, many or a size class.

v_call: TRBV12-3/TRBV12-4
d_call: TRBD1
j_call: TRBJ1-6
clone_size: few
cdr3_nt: TGTGCCAGCAGCCCCGGACAGGGGTTCGGTTCACCCCTCCACTTT
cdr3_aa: CASSPGQGFGSPLHF

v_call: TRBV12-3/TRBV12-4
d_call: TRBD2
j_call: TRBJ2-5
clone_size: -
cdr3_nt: TGTGCCAGCCGGGGGACTAGGGCTTTTGAGACCCAGTACTTC
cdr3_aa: CASRGTRAFETQYF

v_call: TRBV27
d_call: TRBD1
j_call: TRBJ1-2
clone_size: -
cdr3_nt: TGTGCCAGCAGTTTATACGAACAGGGACAGGGGATACATGGCTACACCTTC
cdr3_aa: CASSLYEQGQGIHGYTF

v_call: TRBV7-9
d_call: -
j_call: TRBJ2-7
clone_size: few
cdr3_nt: TGTGCCAGCAGGCCGGGACGGACCTACGAGCAGTACTTC
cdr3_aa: CASRPGRTYEQYF

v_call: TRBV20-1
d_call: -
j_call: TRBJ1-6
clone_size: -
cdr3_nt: TGCAGTGCTAGAGATTCGGGGACCAATTCACCCCTCCACTTT
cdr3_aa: CSARDSGTNSPLHF

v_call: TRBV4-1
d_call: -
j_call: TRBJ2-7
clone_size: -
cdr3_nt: TGCGCCAGCAGCCAAGACCGCGGGTTCGAGCAGTACTTC
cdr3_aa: CASSQDRGFEQYF

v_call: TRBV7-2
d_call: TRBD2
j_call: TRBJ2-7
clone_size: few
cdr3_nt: TGTGCCAGCAGCTTAGCGCGGGGGGCAGGCGAGCAGTACTTC
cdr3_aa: CASSLARGAGEQYF

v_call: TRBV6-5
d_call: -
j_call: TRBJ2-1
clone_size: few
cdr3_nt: TGTGCCAGCAGAAAAACCGGGGGAATGCAGTTCTTC
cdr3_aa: CASRKTGGMQFF

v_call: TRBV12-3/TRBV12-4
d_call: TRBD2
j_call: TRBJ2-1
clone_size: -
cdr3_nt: TGTGCCAGCATTCCCAGCGGGAGGAACAAGAATGAGCAGTTCTTC
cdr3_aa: CASIPSGRNKNEQFF

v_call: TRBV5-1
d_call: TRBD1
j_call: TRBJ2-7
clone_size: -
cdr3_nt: TGCGCCAGCAGCATCCTGGACAGGCTCTACGAGCAGTACTTC
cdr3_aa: CASSILDRLYEQYF

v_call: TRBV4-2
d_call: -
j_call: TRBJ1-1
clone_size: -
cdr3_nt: TGTGCCAGCAGCCAGATGCCCGAGGGGCCTAGGACTGAAGCTTTCTTT
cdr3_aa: CASSQMPEGPRTEAFF

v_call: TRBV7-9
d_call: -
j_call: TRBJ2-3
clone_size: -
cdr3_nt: TGTGCCAGCAGCACAGTTCCAGATACGCAGTATTTT
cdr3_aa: CASSTVPDTQYF

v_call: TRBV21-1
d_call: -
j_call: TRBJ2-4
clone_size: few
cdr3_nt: TGTGCCAGCAGCAAAAGTGGCCCTAGCGGTGAAAAAAACATTCAGTACTTC
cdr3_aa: CASSKSGPSGEKNIQYF

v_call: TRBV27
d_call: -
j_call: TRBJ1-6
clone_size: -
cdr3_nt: TGTGCCAGCAGTCTATGGGGGATAAATTCCTATAATTCACCCCTCCACTTT
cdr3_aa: CASSLWGINSYNSPLHF

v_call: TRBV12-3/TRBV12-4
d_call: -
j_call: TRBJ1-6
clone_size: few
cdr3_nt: TGTGCCAGCACCGCCTCAGTGTCACCCCTCCACTTT
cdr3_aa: CASTASVSPLHF

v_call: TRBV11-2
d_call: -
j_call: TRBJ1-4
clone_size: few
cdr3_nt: TGTGCCAGCAGCTTAGAACGCCGTGAAAAACTGTTTTTT
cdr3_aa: CASSLERREKLFF

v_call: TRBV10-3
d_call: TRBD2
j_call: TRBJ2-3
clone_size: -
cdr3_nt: TGTGCCATCAACAAGGCCGGGGGGTCAGATACGCAGTATTTT
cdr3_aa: CAINKAGGSDTQYF

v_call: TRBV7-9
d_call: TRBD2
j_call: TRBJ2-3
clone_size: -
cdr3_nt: TGTGCCAGCAGTCAATCGGTGGGGCGGGAGACAGATACGCAGTATTTT
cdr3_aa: CASSQSVGRETDTQYF

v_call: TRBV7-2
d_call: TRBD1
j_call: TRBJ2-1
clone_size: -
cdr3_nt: TGTGCCAGCAGCTCAACCGGGACAGGGCCCTACAATGAGCAGTTCTTC
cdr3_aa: CASSSTGTGPYNEQFF

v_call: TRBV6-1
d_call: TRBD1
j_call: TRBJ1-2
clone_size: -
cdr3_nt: TGTGCCAGCAGTGTCGCCGGGACAGTCTATGGCTACACCTTC
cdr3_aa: CASSVAGTVYGYTF

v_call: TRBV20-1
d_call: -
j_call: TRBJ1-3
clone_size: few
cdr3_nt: TGCAGTGCTAGAGATCCACAGGGAAACACCATATATTTT
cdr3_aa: CSARDPQGNTIYF

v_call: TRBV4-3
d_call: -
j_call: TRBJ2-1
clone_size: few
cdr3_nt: TGCGCCAGCAGCCAAGACAGTCGGGTCAGTAATGAGCAGTTCTTC
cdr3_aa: CASSQDSRVSNEQFF

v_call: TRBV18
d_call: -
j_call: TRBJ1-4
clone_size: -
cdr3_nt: TGTGCCAGCTCACCAAAGGGGACTAGAGGTGAAAAACTGTTTTTT
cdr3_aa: CASSPKGTRGEKLFF

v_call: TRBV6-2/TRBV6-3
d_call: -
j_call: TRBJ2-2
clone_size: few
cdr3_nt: TGTGCCAGCAGTTACGTAGAGGCCTCGAACACCGGGGAGCTGTTTTTT
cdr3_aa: CASSYVEASNTGELFF

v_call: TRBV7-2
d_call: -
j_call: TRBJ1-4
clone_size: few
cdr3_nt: TGTGCCAGCAGCTTCCCAACTAATGAAAAACTGTTTTTT
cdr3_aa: CASSFPTNEKLFF

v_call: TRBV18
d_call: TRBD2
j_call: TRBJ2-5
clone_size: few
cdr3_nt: TGTGCCAGCTCACCACCAGCGGGGGGCGGCGAGACCCAGTACTTC
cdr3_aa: CASSPPAGGGETQYF

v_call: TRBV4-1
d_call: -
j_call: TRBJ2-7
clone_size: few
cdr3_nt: TGCGCCAGCAGCCAAGTACAGGGAATGGGCCACGAGCAGTACTTC
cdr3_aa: CASSQVQGMGHEQYF

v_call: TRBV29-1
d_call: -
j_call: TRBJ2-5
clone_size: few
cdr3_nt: TGCAGCGTCCCCCCCCCGGGGGTGAAAGAGACCCAGTACTTC
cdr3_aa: CSVPPPGVKETQYF

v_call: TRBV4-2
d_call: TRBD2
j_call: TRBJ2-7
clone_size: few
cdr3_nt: TGTGCCAGCAGCCAAGATCTAGCGGGAGCGTGGAACGAGCAGTACTTC
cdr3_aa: CASSQDLAGAWNEQYF

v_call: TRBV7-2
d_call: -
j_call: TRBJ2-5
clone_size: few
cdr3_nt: TGTGCCAGCAGCTCACCCCTCTTTGAGACCCAGTACTTC
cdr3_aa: CASSSPLFETQYF

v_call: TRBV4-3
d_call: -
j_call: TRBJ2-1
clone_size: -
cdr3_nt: TGCGCCAGCAGCCAAGACAGGGCTGGTGAGCAGTTCTTC
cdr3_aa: CASSQDRAGEQFF

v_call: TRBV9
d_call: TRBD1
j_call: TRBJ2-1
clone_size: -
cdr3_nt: TGTGCCAGCAGCGTAGAAAGTTATGGAGCCAGGGGGCTTTGGGAGCAGTTCTTC
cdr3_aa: CASSVESYGARGLWEQFF

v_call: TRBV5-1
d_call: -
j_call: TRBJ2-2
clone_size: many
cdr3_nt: TGCGCCAGCAGCGAGGGGTGGAGCACCGGGGAGCTGTTTTTT
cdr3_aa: CASSEGWSTGELFF

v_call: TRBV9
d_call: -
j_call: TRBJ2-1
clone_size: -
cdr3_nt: TGTGCCAGCAGCGTAGGGGGGGCACGGGGGAAGGATGAGCAGTTCTTC
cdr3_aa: CASSVGGARGKDEQFF

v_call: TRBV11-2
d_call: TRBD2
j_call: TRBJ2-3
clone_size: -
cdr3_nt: TGTGCCAGCAGCACGAGACTAGGAGCGGGAGCTGTCACAGATACGCAGTATTTT
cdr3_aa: CASSTRLGAGAVTDTQYF

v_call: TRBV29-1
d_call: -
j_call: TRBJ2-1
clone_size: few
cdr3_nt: TGCAGCGTTGAATTGGGCCTCCGCTCCTACAATGAGCAGTTCTTC
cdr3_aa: CSVELGLRSYNEQFF

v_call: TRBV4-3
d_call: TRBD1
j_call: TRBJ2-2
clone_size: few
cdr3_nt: TGCGCCAGCAGCCATAAACAGGGGGAGGATACCGGGGAGCTGTTTTTT
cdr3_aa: CASSHKQGEDTGELFF

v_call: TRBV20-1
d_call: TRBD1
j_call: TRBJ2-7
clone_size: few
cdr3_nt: TGCAGTGCTCCCAAGACAGGGGTTCGCGACGAGCAGTACTTC
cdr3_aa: CSAPKTGVRDEQYF

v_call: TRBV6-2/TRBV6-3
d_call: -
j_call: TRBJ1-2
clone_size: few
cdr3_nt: TGTGCCAGCAGTTCGGCCGCGGCTAACTATGGCTACACCTTC
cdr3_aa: CASSSAAANYGYTF

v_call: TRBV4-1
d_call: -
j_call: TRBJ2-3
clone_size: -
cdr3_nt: TGCGCCAGCAGCCCGTCTGGGGACGCCGGGGGTCGGGATACGCAGTATTTT
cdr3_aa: CASSPSGDAGGRDTQYF

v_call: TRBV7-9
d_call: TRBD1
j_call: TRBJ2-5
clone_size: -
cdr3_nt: TGTGCCAGCCGGGGACAGCCCGGGGAGAACCAGTACTTC
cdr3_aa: CASRGQPGENQYF

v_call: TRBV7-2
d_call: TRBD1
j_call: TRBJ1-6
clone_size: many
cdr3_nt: TGTGCCAGCAGCTTATCCGGACAGGGGAGGAATTCACCCCTCCACTTT
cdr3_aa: CASSLSGQGRNSPLHF

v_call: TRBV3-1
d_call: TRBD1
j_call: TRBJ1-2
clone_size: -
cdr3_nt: TGTGCCAGCAGCCAGACAGGGGGTGGCTACACCTTC
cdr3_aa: CASSQTGGGYTF

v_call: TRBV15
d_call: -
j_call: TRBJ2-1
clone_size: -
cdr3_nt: TGTGCCACCAGCTCAGGGACTCACCCCTACAATGAGCAGTTCTTC
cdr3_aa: CATSSGTHPYNEQFF

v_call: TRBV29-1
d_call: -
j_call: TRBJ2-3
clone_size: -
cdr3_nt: TGCAGCGTTCACGTACGCGCAGATACGCAGTATTTT
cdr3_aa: CSVHVRADTQYF

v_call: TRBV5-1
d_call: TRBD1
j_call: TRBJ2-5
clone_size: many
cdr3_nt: TGCGCCAGCAGCCACGGGACAGGGGTAGAGACCCAGTACTTC
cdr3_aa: CASSHGTGVETQYF